This TCR beta chain came from a study of OX40 agonist ivuxolimab in advanced cancers. The V gene end was trimmed by 3 bases and the J gene end by 10 bases; junction bases not matched to a gene: 15. Germline CDR1 is LNHDA and CDR2 is SQIVND (reference sequence). The CDR3 is 16 residues long. As regards this clone: Its target is unknown.

Study-level results: Clonal expansion from baseline to week 6 occurred in both CD4+ and CD8+ T cells.

With baseline, cycle 4 day 1, and cycle 7 day 1 as timepoints, blood was sampled. Produced via immunoSEQ multiplex PCR; TCRdb's table is partial and in-frame only. Here the sample spans 40,000 or so clones, around nine tenths being singletons. This TCR came from an adult with an advanced solid tumor such as melanoma, head and neck, liver or kidney cancer. The sample in question was CD4+ or CD8+ T cells sorted from blood, obtained in a trial of the OX40 agonist ivuxolimab. The gene calls are TRBV19 and TRBJ2-3; TRBD2 matches 8 bases. Here the CDR3 DNA reads TGTGCCAGTAGTATGAGGCGGGGGGCTTCCAGGGTTGCGCAGTATTTT. Its protein product is CASSMRRGASRVAQYF.